This T cell receptor (beta chain) comes out of a study of Graves' ophthalmopathy and Graves' hyperthyroidism. The sequenced template was RNA, covering the TCR beta CDR3 region. RT-PCR in the first round used HTBI primers; a second-round multiplex PCR followed. TCRdb redid the calling of the multiplex PCR reads with MiXCR, one entry per CDR3 protein. Among some 370,000 distinct CDR3 sequences listed, 17% were seen once. Details on this clonotype: As yet, its antigen is unknown.

Trimming removed 4 bases at V and 5 bases at J, with 4 bases between. The V gene's germline CDR1 is SGHRS and CDR2 YFSETQ. The CDR3 has 10 residues. Study-wide points: Blood repertoires reportedly contained most expanded thyroid clonotypes above 0.001 frequency.

Sequenced sample: peripheral blood. This receptor was obtained from an adult woman with stable Graves' hyperthyroidism. V gene TRBV5-1 combines with J gene TRBJ2-7, with no clear D. CDR3 loop: CASSINEQYF. The DNA for the CDR3 is TGCGCCAGCAGCATCAACGAGCAGTACTTC.